The source of this T cell receptor (beta chain) is a study of cytomegalovirus exposure and HLA in healthy donors. Study details: HLA-typed donors were the source of around 80 million unique TCRs, which an early data release held. Whole-study results and caveats: In a later analysis, productive TCRs from donors in an Asian-associated ancestry cluster reportedly carried fewer N-insertions than the cohort mean.

This clone was counted once. Its matching antigen is unknown. 60 Vbeta and 13 Jbeta primers were used in PCR. Data came from immunoSEQ multiplex PCR; TCRdb stores just in-frame clones and leaves some out. The sample carries about 170,000 clones, around 83% recorded once. The V gene lost 6 bases and the J gene lost 3 bases, with 14 bases spanning the gap. CDR3 size: 15 residues. CDR1 and CDR2 from the germline V gene are SGHVS and FNYEAQ. This chain joins TRBV7-6 and TRBJ2-2, with a possible D match to TRBD2 (6 bases). The source is a man aged 25 to 40 in good health and CMV-seropositive. The specimen sequenced was PBMCs. The chain's CDR3 is CASSFRLADTGELFF. Written as DNA, the CDR3 is TGTGCCAGCAGTTTCAGATTAGCGGACACCGGGGAGCTGTTTTTT.